The 29 T cell receptor beta chains below come from one sample, sequenced in a study of T cell clonality in common variable immunodeficiency. Regarding the study as a whole: Reportedly, TCR beta sequences from common variable immunodeficiency showed fewer deletions and N-nucleotide insertions.

Their recognized antigens are unknown. Clones were read by immunoSEQ multiplex PCR, and TCRdb kept only the in-frame ones, dropping some. The sample shows more than 9,000 clones, no singletons; the ten largest hold 6% to 7%. The source material was peripheral blood mononuclear cells. Receptors were obtained from a human donor with common variable immunodeficiency.

This clone was recorded a few times. The observed sequence ends 3 residues before the CDR3 terminus, with the missing tail filled in from the germline J gene. This chain uses TRBV18 with TRBJ1-5, with D unclear. Trimming took 2 bases from V and 6 from J, leaving 11 bases between them. Germline CDR1 and CDR2: KGHSH and LQKENI. The CDR3 length is 14 residues. CDR3 protein: CASSPDYGVQPQHF. Incomplete CDR3 DNA: TGTGCCAGCTCACCAGATTACGGGGTTCAGCCC. The full variable domain, in which reference TRBV18 and TRBJ1-5 provide the parts outside the CDR3, is NAGVMQNPRHLVRRRGQEARLRCSPMKGHSHVYWYRQLPEEGLKFMVYLQKENIIDESGMPKERFSAEFPKEGPSILRIQQVVRGDSAAYFCASSPDYGVQPQHFGDGTRLSIL.

About this clone: The CDR3 end falls 3 residues outside the read, so it is completed with the germline J gene. The V call is TRBV2, the J call TRBJ1-2, with 9 bases fitting TRBD1. Germline V gene lookup returns CDR1 SNHLY and CDR2 FYNNEI. CDR3 length: 13 amino acids. J lost 7 bases, V lost 7 bases, and 7 bases had no gene match. The CDR3 sequence is CASTQTGGSGYTF. The sequenced CDR3 bases are TGTGCCAGCACCCAAACAGGGGGCTCTGGC.

This clone has only a few counts. The observed sequence ends 3 residues before the CDR3 terminus, with the missing tail filled in from the germline J gene. V usage is TRBV7-3 and J usage is TRBJ2-3; a possible D gene is TRBD1 (6 bases). This CDR3 is built from 14 residues. V gave up 4 bases and J gave up 8 bases, with 16 bases separating them. Germline loops: CDR1 SGHTA, CDR2 FQGTGA. CDR3 DNA, as far as it was read: TGTGCCAGCAGCTCTGGCCTGGCACAGGGTACG. Translation gives CASSSGLAQGT. The complete CDR3 sequence is CASSSGLAQGTQYF.

Concerning this clone: The read halts 3 residues ahead of the CDR3 end, with the missing end drawn from the germline J gene. The V and J genes are TRBV19 and TRBJ2-1; D is ambiguous. Germline V gives CDR1 LNHDA, CDR2 SQIVND (reference sequence). This CDR3 is built from 14 residues. Trimming pared 0 bases from V and 4 bases from J, leaving 7 bases between. CDR3 loop: CASSIEAQYNEQFF. The sequenced part of the CDR3 DNA is TGTGCCAGTAGTATAGAGGCCCAATACAATGAG. Filled out from reference TRBV19 and TRBJ2-1, the complete variable domain reads DGGITQSPKYLFRKEGQNVTLSCEQNLNHDAMYWYRQDPGQGLRLIYYSQIVNDFQKGDIAEGYSVSREKKESFPLTVTSAQKNPTAFYLCASSIEAQYNEQFFGPGTRLTVL.

This clone was found a few times. The read halts 3 residues ahead of the CDR3 end, with the missing end drawn from the germline J gene. This rearrangement joins TRBV18 to TRBJ2-5; D remains unclear. Germline CDR1 reads KGHSH; CDR2 reads LQKENI. The CDR3 spans 17 residues. V lost 6 bases and J lost 7, with 27 bases in between. The CDR3 protein is CASSQGRASKNHGTQYF. The DNA read from the CDR3 is TGTGCCAGCTCGCAAGGCCGTGCCTCGAAGAATCATGGGACC. Drawing the rest from reference TRBV18 and TRBJ2-5, the complete variable domain is NAGVMQNPRHLVRRRGQEARLRCSPMKGHSHVYWYRQLPEEGLKFMVYLQKENIIDESGMPKERFSAEFPKEGPSILRIQQVVRGDSAAYFCASSQGRASKNHGTQYFGPGTRLLVL.

A remark on this clone: Read sequence stops 3 residues before the CDR3 end, and the germline J gene provides the missing end. This chain uses TRBV19 with TRBJ2-1, with 10 bases fitting TRBD1. This CDR3 has 13 amino acids. J lost 5 bases, V lost 8 bases, and 3 bases had no gene match. The germline CDR1 and CDR2 sequences are LNHDA and SQIVND (reference sequence). The sequenced part of the CDR3 DNA is TGTGCCAGTCGGGACAGGGGAGACAATGAG. This gives the protein CASRDRGDNE. The full CDR3 sequence reads CASRDRGDNEQFF.

This clone was seen a handful of times. Read data end 3 residues before the CDR3 end; the end is taken from the germline J gene. The chain carries TRBV7-3 and TRBJ1-2; TRBD1 matches at 8 bases. The germline CDR1 and CDR2 sequences are SGHTA and FQGTGA. V shed 0 bases, J shed 4 bases, and the junction held 7 bases outside the gene matches. The CDR3 has 16 amino acids. The sequenced CDR3 bases are TGTGCCAGCAGCTTAACTGGCAGGGGGCTGGGCTATGGC. It specifies CASSLTGRGLGYG. The whole CDR3 protein reads CASSLTGRGLGYGYTF.

Points on this clone: The missing CDR3 end, 3 residues past where the read stops, is filled in from the germline J gene. The chain is built from TRBV19 and TRBJ2-2; D may be TRBD2 (6 bases). Trimming took off 8 bases at V and 5 bases at J, with 18 bases between the two ends. The CDR3 runs to 15 residues. Germline-derived CDR1 and CDR2 are LNHDA and SQIVND (reference sequence). The sequenced part of the CDR3 DNA is TGTGCCAGTTTTTTTGCTAGCGAAGGGACCGGGGAG. It encodes CASFFASEGTGE. The whole CDR3 region reads CASFFASEGTGELFF.

A note on this clone: The junction departs from germline at one end; a sequencing error may be responsible. The CDR3 end is not reached by the read, which stops 3 residues before it; the germline J gene fills it in. The chain carries TRBV7-9 and TRBJ1-2; unclear D gene. Germline V CDR1 and CDR2: SEHNR, FQNEAQ (reference sequence). CDR3 length: 11 residues. Here the CDR3 reads CSSSLSDGYTF. CDR3 DNA (partial): TGTTCCAGCAGCTTATCGGATGGC. Using reference TRBV7-9 and TRBJ1-2 for the parts outside the CDR3, the full variable domain is DTGVSQNPRHKITKRGQNVTFRCDPISEHNRLYWYRQTLGQGPEFLTYFQNEAQLEKSRLLSDRFSAERPKGSFSTLEIQRTEQGDSAMYLCSSSLSDGYTFGSGTRLTVV.

This clone has only a few counts. The read comes to an end 3 residues before the CDR3 does, leaving the germline J gene to fill in the end. The chain carries TRBV18 and TRBJ2-5; D is undetermined. Per germline, CDR1 KGHSH and CDR2 LQKENI. There are 13 residues in the CDR3. Between the trimmed V and J ends, which lost 3 bases and 2 bases, there was a span of 7 bases. The CDR3: CASSPARQETQYF. The CDR3 DNA, read in part, is TGTGCCAGCTCACCGGCGCGGCAAGAGACC.

There are a few counts of this clone. The read falls 3 residues short of the CDR3 end, and the missing part is taken from the germline J gene. The rearrangement uses TRBV20-1 and TRBJ2-5, with TRBD2 identical over 7 bases. Germline-derived CDR1 and CDR2 are DFQATT and SNEGSKA (reference sequence). The CDR3 runs to 15 residues. J was trimmed by 2 bases and V by 0 bases; bases with no gene match: 6. Partial CDR3 DNA: TGCAGTGCTAGAGATCTGCGGGAGTTACAAGAGACC. Its protein is CSARDLRELQET. The CDR3 in full is CSARDLRELQETQYF.

Regarding this clone: The DNA ends 3 residues before the CDR3 does, and the rest of the CDR3 is filled in from the germline J gene. The chain carries TRBV5-1 and TRBJ2-5; D is perhaps TRBD2 (7 bases). Germline V gene lookup returns CDR1 SGHRS and CDR2 YFSETQ. The CDR3 has 15 amino acids. V lost 7 bases and J lost 1, with 17 bases in between. CDR3 loop: CASGLQGGGQETQYF. The sequenced CDR3 bases are TGCGCCAGCGGTCTACAGGGAGGGGGCCAAGAGACC. Variable domain in full (rest from reference TRBV5-1 and TRBJ2-5): KAGVTQTPRYLIKTRGQQVTLSCSPISGHRSVSWYQQTPGQGLQFLFEYFSETQRNKGNFPGRFSGRQFSNSRSEMNVSTLELGDSALYLCASGLQGGGQETQYFGPGTRLLVL.

In regard to this clone: The CDR3 end is not reached by the read, which stops 3 residues before it; the germline J gene fills it in. The chain couples TRBV5-1 to TRBJ1-6, with D hard to call. V was cut by 3 bases and J by 7 bases, with 8 bases left in between. In germline, CDR1 is SGHRS, CDR2 YFSETQ. CDR3 size: 13 residues. CDR3 amino acids: CASSSSLNSPLHF. The covered CDR3 bases are TGCGCCAGCAGCTCGAGCCTGAATTCACCC.

This clone came up a few times. The CDR3 end falls 3 residues outside the read, so it is completed with the germline J gene. The V gene is TRBV7-3, the J gene TRBJ2-3; 10 nucleotides agree with TRBD2. This CDR3 contains 15 residues. Per the germline V gene, CDR1 is SGHTA and CDR2 is FQGTGA. The ends lost 4 bases at V and 1 base at J; junction bases unmatched: 2. The sequenced part of the CDR3 DNA is TGTGCCAGCAGCTCCGGACTAGCGGGCACAGATACG. Its translation is CASSSGLAGTDT. The CDR3, in full, reads CASSSGLAGTDTQYF.

With respect to this clone: The read ends 3 residues shy of where the CDR3 ends; the end is completed using the germline J gene. The chain recombines TRBV7-6 with TRBJ1-2, with TRBD1 as a possible D gene (5 bases). V was trimmed by 4 bases and J by 4 bases, leaving 10 bases between them. The germline CDR1 and CDR2 sequences are SGHVS and FNYEAQ. The CDR3 runs to 13 residues. The covered CDR3 bases are TGTGCCAGCAGCTCAATAGACAGCTATGGC. Residues: CASSSIDSYG. The entire CDR3 sequence reads CASSSIDSYGYTF. The full variable domain, in which reference TRBV7-6 and TRBJ1-2 provide the parts outside the CDR3, is GAGVSQSPRYKVTKRGQDVALRCDPISGHVSLYWYRQALGQGPEFLTYFNYEAQQDKSGLPNDRFSAERPEGSISTLTIQRTEQRDSAMYRCASSSIDSYGYTFGSGTRLTVV.

This clone has only a few counts. The observed sequence ends 3 residues before the CDR3 terminus, with the missing tail filled in from the germline J gene. This chain joins TRBV7-9 and TRBJ2-4; D tentatively reads TRBD1 or TRBD2 (5 bases each). The CDR3 extends over 15 amino acids. The V end was cut by 5 bases, the J end by 0 bases, with 11 bases between. Germline V gene data show CDR1 as SEHNR and CDR2 as FQNEAQ (reference sequence). The CDR3 region is CASSPRGEAKNIQYF. The part of the CDR3 DNA that was read is TGTGCCAGCAGCCCCCGAGGGGAAGCCAAAAACATT.

In regard to this clone: The read terminates 3 residues ahead of where the CDR3 ends, so the germline J gene completes it. The chain is built from TRBV6-2 or TRBV6-3 and TRBJ2-1, with D tentatively TRBD2 (6 bases). V shed 1 base and J shed 1 base, with 11 bases lying between them. This CDR3 is built from 16 residues. Germline lookup yields CDR1 MNHEY and CDR2 SVGEGT. CDR3 sequence reads: CASSYFRDLSYNEQFF. The sequenced part of the CDR3 DNA is TGTGCCAGCAGTTACTTCCGGGACTTATCCTACAATGAG.

Concerning this clone: The observed sequence ends 3 residues before the CDR3 terminus, with the missing tail filled in from the germline J gene. The chain links TRBV19 to TRBJ2-7; 9 bases are shared with TRBD1. Trimming took 3 bases from V and 5 from J; bases not matched to a gene: 11. CDR3 length equals 16 residues. Germline V CDR1 and CDR2: LNHDA, SQIVND (reference sequence). CDR3 sequence: CASSIRDWRTGDEQYF. CDR3 DNA (partial): TGTGCCAGTAGTATTAGGGATTGGAGGACAGGGGACGAG.

This clone has more than one count but fewer than ten. The sequenced fragment ends 3 residues before the CDR3 boundary, so the rest is inferred from the germline J gene. J is TRBJ2-1 and V is TRBV7-3; tentatively, D is TRBD2 (5 bases). Trimming left V 2 bases short and J 5 bases short, with 10 bases between. CDR3 size: 14 residues. Per the germline V gene, CDR1 is SGHTA and CDR2 is FQGTGA. CDR3 sequence: CASSLGRVNNEQFF. The part of the CDR3 DNA that was read is TGTGCCAGCAGCTTAGGGCGGGTTAACAATGAG.

The sample holds a few counts of this clone. From the germline J gene comes the end of the CDR3, since the read stops 3 residues before it. The chain is built from TRBV18 and TRBJ2-7; 9 bases map to TRBD1. V lost 2 bases to trimming and J lost 6 bases; unmatched junction nucleotides: 5. The CDR3 has 14 residues. From germline, CDR1 is KGHSH and CDR2 LQKENI. CDR3 residues: CASSPDRGKGEQYF. The DNA read from the CDR3 is TGTGCCAGCTCACCAGACAGGGGGAAGGGCGAG.

The sample holds a few counts of this clone. With the read ending 3 residues before the CDR3 end, the germline J gene is used to fill in that end. The chain recombines TRBV2 with TRBJ2-1; 13 bases map to TRBD2. The CDR3 contains 16 residues. J was trimmed by 4 bases and V by 7 bases; bases with no gene match: 7. Germline V gene sequence: CDR1 SNHLY, CDR2 FYNNEI. The CDR3 spells CASNKLTSGRYNEQFF. CDR3 DNA (partial): TGTGCCAGCAATAAGCTGACTAGCGGGAGGTACAATGAG.

With respect to this clone: The read terminates 3 residues before the CDR3 end, so the remaining end is supplied by the germline J gene. The chain links TRBV19 to TRBJ2-4; TRBD2 agrees at 10 bases. The CDR3 covers 18 residues. V shed 0 bases and J 3 bases; nucleotides not matched to a gene: 8. The germline V gene has CDR1 LNHDA and CDR2 SQIVND (reference sequence). The CDR3 sequence: CASSIEGLAGVGKNIQYF. The sequenced part of the CDR3 DNA is TGTGCCAGTAGTATAGAGGGGCTAGCGGGAGTGGGCAAAAACATT.

This clone was detected a few times. The read is 3 residues too short to cover the CDR3 end, so that end is filled in from the germline J gene. V is TRBV7-6 and J is TRBJ2-1; D gene uncertain. CDR1 is SGHVS, CDR2 FNYEAQ, per germline. The V and J ends lost 0 bases and 3 bases respectively, with 12 bases between them. This CDR3 has 16 residues. CDR3 amino acids: CASSLAVADNYNEQFF. CDR3 DNA, as far as it was read: TGTGCCAGCAGCTTAGCTGTCGCCGACAACTACAATGAG.

As to this clone: The observed sequence ends 3 residues before the CDR3 terminus, with the missing tail filled in from the germline J gene. The genes are TRBV5-1 and TRBJ2-2; D could derive from TRBD1 or TRBD2 (5 bases each). The length of the CDR3 is 15 residues. V dropped 0 bases and J dropped 8 bases, with 14 bases sitting between them. Germline V gene data show CDR1 as SGHRS and CDR2 as YFSETQ. The sequenced part of the CDR3 DNA is TGCGCCAGCAGCTTGGGCCCAGGGAGCCTGGGGGAG. Translating it yields CASSLGPGSLGE. The full CDR3 protein reads CASSLGPGSLGELFF.

This clone was counted between two and nine times. The read comes to an end 3 residues before the CDR3 does, leaving the germline J gene to fill in the end. This CDR3 is also generated by other DNA sequences in the sample. The rearrangement joins TRBV6-2 or TRBV6-3 to TRBJ2-7; the match to TRBD2 covers 7 bases. CDR3 size: 12 residues. V shed 6 bases, J shed 3 bases, and the junction held 2 bases outside the gene matches. Germline V gives CDR1 MNHEY, CDR2 SVGEGT. The CDR3 bases that were read are TGTGCCAGCAGGGGGGGGGACTACGAG. The encoded protein is CASRGGDYE. The whole CDR3 reads CASRGGDYEQYF.

For this clone: The CDR3 extends 3 residues past the end of the read, so its final part is completed from the germline J gene. The rearrangement links TRBV6-2 or TRBV6-3 to TRBJ2-1; 11 bases fit TRBD2. The CDR3 has 17 residues. Looked up from germline, CDR1 is MNHEY and CDR2 is SVGEGT. V lost 5 bases and J lost 6; bases outside the gene matches: 12. The sequenced part of the CDR3 DNA is TGTGCCAGCAGTAGAATCGGTATAGCGGGAGGGGGCAATGAG. This sequence encodes CASSRIGIAGGGNE. The entire CDR3 protein reads CASSRIGIAGGGNEQFF.

A few counts support this clone. The read gets to within 3 residues of the CDR3 end, and the germline J gene fills in the rest. This chain links TRBV30 with TRBJ2-1; 7 nucleotides agree with TRBD2. From germline, CDR1 is GTSNPN and CDR2 SVGIG (reference sequence). The V segment lost 4 bases and the J segment 0 bases; nucleotides outside the gene matches: 3. This CDR3 has 14 residues. CDR3 DNA, as far as it was read: TGTGCCTGGATTAGCGGGTCCTCCTACAATGAG. It codes for CAWISGSSYNE. The full CDR3 protein reads CAWISGSSYNEQFF.

Notes on this clone: The CDR3 end falls 3 residues outside the read, so it is completed with the germline J gene. V gene TRBV2 combines with J gene TRBJ2-7; D is perhaps TRBD1 (5 bases). Germline values: CDR1 SNHLY, CDR2 FYNNEI. The V gene lost 6 bases and the J gene lost 3 bases, with 6 bases spanning the gap. The CDR3 is 11 residues long. Incomplete CDR3 DNA: TGTGCCAGCAGAGGGGTCTACGAG. Translating gives CASRGVYE. The entire CDR3 is CASRGVYEQYF.

There are a few counts of this clone. The sequenced fragment ends 3 residues before the CDR3 boundary, so the rest is inferred from the germline J gene. The chain is built from TRBV19 and TRBJ1-5; D may be TRBD1 (6 bases). Deletions cut 2 bases from V and 2 bases from J, with 10 bases between. Per the germline V gene, CDR1 is LNHDA and CDR2 is SQIVND (reference sequence). The CDR3 is 15 residues long. Partial CDR3 DNA: TGTGCCAGTAGTATAATCAGGGGTGGCAATCAGCCC. The encoded protein is CASSIIRGGNQP. The entire CDR3 reads CASSIIRGGNQPQHF.